This is a list of T cell receptor beta chains from one sample in a study of OX40 agonist ivuxolimab in advanced cancers. TCRdb's copy holds only in-frame clones and misses some; the assay was immunoSEQ multiplex PCR. The sample lists about 52,000 clones, roughly nine tenths occurring once. Here the sequenced sample was CD4+ or CD8+ T cells sorted from blood, taken in a trial of the OX40 agonist ivuxolimab. These TCRs come from an adult with an advanced solid tumor such as melanoma, head and neck, liver or kidney cancer. Both conserved end residues are part of each CDR3. Fields, in order: D gene, clone size, J gene, V gene, CDR3 protein, CDR3 DNA. A D gene is named only where the DNA matches it firmly. Only part of the rows carry a size: once, few, many, or a class if the clone is expanded.

D gene: NA
clone size: once
J gene: TRBJ2-4
V gene: TRBV5-8
CDR3 protein: CASSPHVGDPKDIQYF
CDR3 DNA: TGTGCCAGCAGCCCCCACGTCGGGGACCCAAAGGACATTCAGTACTTC

D gene: NA
clone size: once
J gene: TRBJ1-1
V gene: TRBV27
CDR3 protein: CASSPEGHTTEAFF
CDR3 DNA: TGTGCCAGCAGCCCAGAGGGACATACCACTGAAGCTTTCTTT

D gene: TRBD2
clone size: medium-sized
J gene: TRBJ2-7
V gene: TRBV9
CDR3 protein: CASSASGGPGEQYF
CDR3 DNA: TGTGCCAGCAGCGCTAGCGGGGGACCGGGTGAGCAGTACTTC

D gene: TRBD1
clone size: once
J gene: TRBJ2-7
V gene: TRBV7-2
CDR3 protein: CASSIGQGAYEQYF
CDR3 DNA: TGTGCCAGCAGCATAGGACAGGGGGCCTACGAGCAGTACTTC

D gene: NA
clone size: NA
J gene: TRBJ2-7
V gene: TRBV23-1
CDR3 protein: CASSPPDEQYF
CDR3 DNA: TGCGCCAGCAGTCCCCCAGACGAGCAGTACTTC

D gene: TRBD1
clone size: NA
J gene: TRBJ2-3
V gene: TRBV18
CDR3 protein: CASSDRDRGVTDTQYF
CDR3 DNA: TGTGCCAGCTCGGACCGGGACAGGGGGGTCACAGATACGCAGTATTTT

D gene: NA
clone size: NA
J gene: TRBJ2-5
V gene: TRBV7-9
CDR3 protein: CASRYQETQYF
CDR3 DNA: TGTGCCAGCAGGTATCAAGAGACCCAGTACTTC

D gene: NA
clone size: few
J gene: TRBJ2-5
V gene: TRBV7-2
CDR3 protein: CASSLSQGLQETQYF
CDR3 DNA: TGTGCCAGCAGCTTATCGCAGGGGCTCCAAGAGACCCAGTACTTC

D gene: NA
clone size: once
J gene: TRBJ2-7
V gene: TRBV9
CDR3 protein: CASSVEGSSYEQYF
CDR3 DNA: TGTGCCAGCAGCGTGGAAGGTAGCTCCTACGAGCAGTACTTC

D gene: TRBD2
clone size: NA
J gene: TRBJ2-3
V gene: TRBV11-2
CDR3 protein: CASSLLPGLAGGTDTQYF
CDR3 DNA: TGTGCCAGCAGCTTACTGCCGGGACTAGCGGGGGGCACAGATACGCAGTATTTT

D gene: TRBD1
clone size: NA
J gene: TRBJ2-7
V gene: TRBV7-4
CDR3 protein: CASSLGDRGRKEQYF
CDR3 DNA: TGTGCCAGCAGCTTAGGGGACAGGGGGCGTAAAGAGCAGTACTTC

D gene: NA
clone size: NA
J gene: TRBJ2-7
V gene: TRBV7-7
CDR3 protein: CASSSGTDSSYEQYF
CDR3 DNA: TGTGCTAGCAGTTCCGGGACCGACAGCTCCTACGAGCAGTACTTC

D gene: TRBD1
clone size: NA
J gene: TRBJ2-1
V gene: TRBV2
CDR3 protein: CASRRDSLYNEQFF
CDR3 DNA: TGTGCCAGCAGACGGGACAGCCTCTACAATGAGCAGTTCTTC

D gene: TRBD2
clone size: NA
J gene: TRBJ2-7
V gene: TRBV5-6
CDR3 protein: CASSFGTSGGEQYF
CDR3 DNA: TGTGCCAGCAGCTTTGGGACTAGCGGGGGCGAGCAGTACTTC

D gene: NA
clone size: NA
J gene: TRBJ2-3
V gene: TRBV7-6
CDR3 protein: CASSETRQGTDTQYF
CDR3 DNA: TGTGCCAGCAGCGAGACAAGGCAGGGCACAGATACGCAGTATTTT

D gene: NA
clone size: NA
J gene: TRBJ1-4
V gene: TRBV19
CDR3 protein: CASSNLGFATNEKLFF
CDR3 DNA: TGTGCCAGTAGTAATCTGGGATTTGCAACTAATGAAAAACTGTTTTTT

D gene: NA
clone size: NA
J gene: TRBJ2-7
V gene: TRBV19
CDR3 protein: CASSIVGGGEQYF
CDR3 DNA: TGTGCCAGTAGTATAGTTGGGGGTGGCGAGCAGTACTTC

D gene: NA
clone size: NA
J gene: TRBJ1-1
V gene: TRBV4-2
CDR3 protein: CASSQGTGRTEAFF
CDR3 DNA: TGTGCCAGCAGCCAAGGCACAGGGAGAACTGAAGCTTTCTTT

D gene: NA
clone size: NA
J gene: TRBJ1-3
V gene: TRBV6-6
CDR3 protein: CASTGNTIYF
CDR3 DNA: TGTGCCAGCACGGGGAACACCATATATTTT

D gene: NA
clone size: NA
J gene: TRBJ1-2
V gene: TRBV6-6
CDR3 protein: CASSSAETGPYYGYTF
CDR3 DNA: TGTGCCAGCAGTTCAGCCGAGACAGGTCCCTACTATGGCTACACCTTC

D gene: TRBD1
clone size: few
J gene: TRBJ2-7
V gene: TRBV5-6
CDR3 protein: CASSWDRDHEQYF
CDR3 DNA: TGTGCCAGCAGCTGGGACAGGGACCACGAGCAGTACTTC

D gene: NA
clone size: NA
J gene: TRBJ1-5
V gene: TRBV4-1
CDR3 protein: CASSFEGIIEQPQHF
CDR3 DNA: TGCGCCAGCAGCTTTGAGGGAATAATAGAGCAGCCCCAGCATTTT

D gene: NA
clone size: NA
J gene: TRBJ2-2
V gene: TRBV15
CDR3 protein: CATSSENTGELFF
CDR3 DNA: TGTGCCACCAGCAGCGAGAACACCGGGGAGCTGTTTTTT

D gene: NA
clone size: once
J gene: TRBJ1-1
V gene: TRBV4-1
CDR3 protein: CASSQQPNMNTEAFF
CDR3 DNA: TGCGCCAGCAGCCAGCAGCCTAACATGAACACTGAAGCTTTCTTT

D gene: TRBD1
clone size: NA
J gene: TRBJ2-3
V gene: TRBV5-1
CDR3 protein: CASSRGTGSTDTQYF
CDR3 DNA: TGCGCCAGCAGCAGGGGGACAGGGAGCACAGATACGCAGTATTTT

D gene: NA
clone size: NA
J gene: TRBJ2-7
V gene: TRBV19
CDR3 protein: CASSIGAGSSYEQYF
CDR3 DNA: TGTGCCAGTAGTATAGGGGCAGGGAGCTCCTACGAGCAGTACTTC

D gene: NA
clone size: NA
J gene: TRBJ2-7
V gene: TRBV10-3
CDR3 protein: CAISNPLTYEQYF
CDR3 DNA: TGTGCCATCAGTAATCCCCTGACTTACGAGCAGTACTTC

D gene: TRBD1
clone size: NA
J gene: TRBJ1-1
V gene: TRBV27
CDR3 protein: CASTSGTGEAFF
CDR3 DNA: TGTGCCAGCACCTCCGGGACAGGCGAAGCTTTCTTT

D gene: TRBD1
clone size: NA
J gene: TRBJ1-2
V gene: TRBV30
CDR3 protein: CAWSGGQGHGYTF
CDR3 DNA: TGTGCCTGGAGTGGGGGACAGGGGCATGGCTACACCTTC

D gene: NA
clone size: NA
J gene: TRBJ1-1
V gene: TRBV7-9
CDR3 protein: CASSPIPGRVETEAFF
CDR3 DNA: TGTGCCAGCAGCCCAATCCCCGGCAGGGTGGAAACTGAAGCTTTCTTT

D gene: NA
clone size: NA
J gene: TRBJ1-2
V gene: TRBV5-3
CDR3 protein: CARSLDRGGEANYGYTF
CDR3 DNA: TGTGCCAGAAGCCTGGATAGAGGAGGGGAAGCTAACTATGGCTACACCTTC

D gene: NA
clone size: NA
J gene: TRBJ1-6
V gene: TRBV10-3
CDR3 protein: CAISGVDKSNSPLHF
CDR3 DNA: TGTGCCATCAGTGGGGTTGACAAGTCTAATTCACCCCTCCACTTT

D gene: NA
clone size: few
J gene: TRBJ1-6
V gene: TRBV4-1
CDR3 protein: CASSQEGIDSPLHF
CDR3 DNA: TGCGCCAGCAGCCAAGAGGGTATAGACTCACCCCTCCACTTT

D gene: NA
clone size: NA
J gene: TRBJ2-2
V gene: TRBV9
CDR3 protein: CASMRGLDTGELFF
CDR3 DNA: TGTGCCAGCATGCGGGGGCTGGACACCGGGGAGCTGTTTTTT

D gene: NA
clone size: NA
J gene: TRBJ2-2
V gene: TRBV7-2
CDR3 protein: CASSIIGTGELFF
CDR3 DNA: TGTGCCAGCAGCATAATCGGCACCGGGGAGCTGTTTTTT

D gene: TRBD1
clone size: NA
J gene: TRBJ1-4
V gene: TRBV5-4
CDR3 protein: CASSGGGGLEKLFF
CDR3 DNA: TGTGCCAGCAGCGGAGGAGGGGGCCTTGAAAAACTGTTTTTT

D gene: NA
clone size: NA
J gene: TRBJ1-1
V gene: TRBV7-6
CDR3 protein: CASSLTIGDAEAFF
CDR3 DNA: TGTGCCAGCAGCTTAACGATTGGGGATGCTGAAGCTTTCTTT

D gene: NA
clone size: once
J gene: TRBJ1-1
V gene: TRBV27
CDR3 protein: CASSLIRGPVLTEAFF
CDR3 DNA: TGTGCCAGCAGTTTGATTCGGGGACCGGTTCTCACTGAAGCTTTCTTT

D gene: NA
clone size: NA
J gene: TRBJ2-7
V gene: TRBV15
CDR3 protein: CATSRGMQGYEQYF
CDR3 DNA: TGTGCCACCAGCAGAGGTATGCAGGGTTACGAGCAGTACTTC

D gene: TRBD1
clone size: NA
J gene: TRBJ2-2
V gene: TRBV30
CDR3 protein: CALEWDRVPTGELFF
CDR3 DNA: TGTGCCTTGGAATGGGACAGGGTACCCACCGGGGAGCTGTTTTTT

D gene: TRBD2
clone size: NA
J gene: TRBJ2-1
V gene: TRBV7-9
CDR3 protein: CASSLASGGANEQFF
CDR3 DNA: TGTGCCAGCAGCTTAGCTAGCGGGGGGGCGAATGAGCAGTTCTTC

D gene: NA
clone size: NA
J gene: TRBJ1-1
V gene: TRBV4-2
CDR3 protein: CASSQERSEAFF
CDR3 DNA: TGTGCCAGCAGCCAAGAAAGGAGTGAAGCTTTCTTT

D gene: TRBD1
clone size: medium-sized
J gene: TRBJ1-2
V gene: TRBV4-1
CDR3 protein: CASSQGQGAYYGYTF
CDR3 DNA: TGCGCCAGCAGCCAGGGACAGGGGGCCTACTATGGCTACACCTTC

D gene: TRBD1
clone size: NA
J gene: TRBJ1-1
V gene: TRBV6-4
CDR3 protein: CASSDRVGTEAFF
CDR3 DNA: TGTGCCAGCAGCGACAGGGTAGGCACTGAAGCTTTCTTT

D gene: NA
clone size: NA
J gene: TRBJ2-7
V gene: TRBV2
CDR3 protein: CARQEGSYEQYF
CDR3 DNA: TGTGCCAGGCAGGAGGGCTCCTACGAGCAGTACTTC

D gene: NA
clone size: NA
J gene: TRBJ2-5
V gene: TRBV11-2
CDR3 protein: CASSMGETQYF
CDR3 DNA: TGTGCCAGCAGCATGGGGGAGACCCAGTACTTC

D gene: TRBD1
clone size: NA
J gene: TRBJ2-5
V gene: TRBV4-2
CDR3 protein: CASSQIPGQGAETQYF
CDR3 DNA: TGTGCCAGCAGCCAAATACCGGGACAGGGGGCAGAGACCCAGTACTTC

D gene: TRBD2
clone size: NA
J gene: TRBJ2-7
V gene: TRBV13
CDR3 protein: CASSSRLAGYDEQYF
CDR3 DNA: TGTGCCAGCAGCTCCAGACTAGCGGGGTATGACGAGCAGTACTTC

D gene: NA
clone size: NA
J gene: TRBJ2-7
V gene: TRBV6-6
CDR3 protein: CASSYSDNEQYF
CDR3 DNA: TGTGCCAGCAGTTACTCGGACAACGAGCAGTACTTC

D gene: NA
clone size: once
J gene: TRBJ2-2
V gene: TRBV7-6
CDR3 protein: CASSFTTGELFF
CDR3 DNA: TGTGCCAGCAGCTTTACTACCGGGGAGCTGTTTTTT

D gene: TRBD1
clone size: NA
J gene: TRBJ1-5
V gene: TRBV6-6
CDR3 protein: CASSQGPGGWPQHF
CDR3 DNA: TGTGCCAGCAGCCAAGGGCCAGGGGGATGGCCCCAGCATTTT

D gene: TRBD1
clone size: NA
J gene: TRBJ1-1
V gene: TRBV4-1
CDR3 protein: CASSQEGDSEAFF
CDR3 DNA: TGCGCCAGCAGCCAAGAGGGGGACAGTGAAGCTTTCTTT

D gene: TRBD2
clone size: once
J gene: TRBJ2-7
V gene: TRBV6-1
CDR3 protein: CASSAFGGYEQYF
CDR3 DNA: TGTGCCAGCAGTGCCTTCGGGGGGTACGAGCAGTACTTC

D gene: TRBD1
clone size: NA
J gene: TRBJ2-7
V gene: TRBV27
CDR3 protein: CASSAATGAPYEQYF
CDR3 DNA: TGTGCCAGCAGTGCCGCGACAGGGGCTCCCTACGAGCAGTACTTC

D gene: TRBD2
clone size: NA
J gene: TRBJ2-1
V gene: TRBV19
CDR3 protein: CATGGGRQFF
CDR3 DNA: TGTGCCACGGGCGGGGGTAGGCAGTTCTTC

D gene: NA
clone size: NA
J gene: TRBJ1-2
V gene: TRBV7-9
CDR3 protein: CASSPDAREDGYTF
CDR3 DNA: TGTGCCAGCAGCCCGGACGCTAGGGAAGATGGCTACACCTTC